The 26 T cell receptor beta chains below come from one sample, sequenced in a study of blood T cell repertoires in COVID-19. TCRdb's copy holds only in-frame clones and misses some; the assay was immunoSEQ multiplex PCR. This sample has under 250,000 clones, with 70% to 90% found just once. The sequenced sample was peripheral blood. The receptors stem from a woman aged 45-65 years with active or convalescent COVID-19.

CDR3 DNA sequence: TGCGCCAGCAGTGAGTCGACAGGGCTATATGGCTACACCTTC. Translated: CASSESTGLYGYTF. This chain uses TRBV10-2 with TRBJ1-2; 7 bases match TRBD1. Unmatched junction bases numbered 3, after V lost 0 bases and J lost 5 bases. In germline, CDR1 is WSHSY, CDR2 SAAADI. The CDR3 has 14 residues.

This chain links TRBV6-4 with TRBJ2-1; 7 bases match TRBD2. CDR3 length equals 14 residues. Unmatched junction bases numbered 2, after V lost 0 bases and J lost 6 bases. Germline-derived CDR1 and CDR2 are MRHNA and SNTAGT. The CDR3: CASSDSSGGNEQFF. The DNA of the CDR3 is TGTGCCAGCAGTGACTCATCGGGGGGCAATGAGCAGTTCTTC.

The genes are TRBV28 and TRBJ1-2; 7 nucleotides align to TRBD1. This CDR3 spans 15 amino acids. V lost 5 bases, J lost 4 bases, and 10 bases stayed unmatched. Germline V gene lookup returns CDR1 MDHEN and CDR2 SYDVKM. Here the CDR3 reads CASSQSTGTGYGYTF. Written as DNA, the CDR3 is TGTGCCAGCAGTCAATCGACAGGGACTGGCTATGGCTACACCTTC.

This chain uses TRBV7-3 with TRBJ2-5, with no clear D. In germline, CDR1 is SGHTA, CDR2 FQGTGA. This CDR3 has 13 residues. V was shortened by 8 bases and J by 2 bases, with 12 bases between the two germline ends. The CDR3 is CASDLRSQETQYF. DNA of the CDR3: TGTGCCAGCGACTTAAGGAGTCAAGAGACCCAGTACTTC.

As DNA, the CDR3 is TGTGCCAGCAGTTACCAGGACAGGGGAGACTTTACTAAGTTACCTCCAAGATCCTACGAGCAGTACGTC. Its translation: CASSYQDRGDFTKLPPRSYEQYV. This rearrangement joins TRBV6-9 to TRBJ2-7, with TRBD1 matching 9 bases. The length of the CDR3 is 23 residues. The germline gives CDR1 MNHGY, CDR2 SVAAGI. The ends lost 3 bases at V and 1 base at J; junction bases unmatched: 28.

The V and J genes are TRBV7-3 and TRBJ2-2; 12 bases agree with TRBD2. Germline CDR1 and CDR2: SGHTA and FQGTGA. This CDR3 has 15 residues. The junction had 2 bases not matched to a gene; V was cut back by 5 bases and J by 4 bases. Here the CDR3 reads CASSVGLAGTGELFF. CDR3 nucleotides: TGTGCCAGCAGCGTGGGACTAGCGGGCACCGGGGAGCTGTTTTTT.

The V gene is TRBV28, the J gene TRBJ2-1, with 10 nucleotides matching TRBD1. Germline-derived CDR1 and CDR2 are MDHEN and SYDVKM. The trim removed 3 bases at V and 7 bases at J, leaving 6 bases unmatched. This CDR3 is built from 15 residues. The CDR3: CASSFWGQGRNEQFF. The DNA of the CDR3 is TGTGCCAGCAGTTTTTGGGGACAGGGGAGGAATGAGCAGTTCTTC.

CDR3 sequence (DNA): TGTGCCAGCAGCTTGAGATGGGTGAGGGAGACCCAGTACTTC. Protein sequence: CASSLRWVRETQYF. The chain joins TRBV5-6 to TRBJ2-5; D uncertain. The germline CDR1 and CDR2 sequences are SGHDT and YYEEEE. Trimming took off 1 base at V and 5 bases at J, with 12 bases between the two ends. CDR3 length: 14 residues.

The CDR3 is CASTHPGTLRAFF. CDR3 nucleotides: TGTGCCAGCACCCACCCTGGGACTCTCAGGGCTTTCTTT. The V and J genes are TRBV6-5 and TRBJ1-1; perhaps TRBD1 as D (5 bases). The V gene's germline CDR1 is MNHEY and CDR2 SVGAGI. Trimming cost V 7 bases and J 11 bases, with 20 bases left between them. The CDR3 spans 13 residues.

A note on this clone: The same CDR3 can be traced to other DNA sequences in this sample. The chain joins TRBV4-1 to TRBJ2-1; 13 nucleotides line up with TRBD2. Germline V gene sequence: CDR1 MGHRA, CDR2 YSYEKL. The CDR3 length is 15 residues. J gave up 6 bases and V 4 bases, and 3 bases lay outside the gene matches. CDR3 nucleotides: TGCGCCAGCAGCCCAAGACTAGCGGGAGGCAATGAGCAGTTCTTC. It yields the protein CASSPRLAGGNEQFF.

The chain couples TRBV4-2 to TRBJ1-6; maybe TRBD1 (5 bases). Between the trimmed V and J ends, which lost 3 bases and 8 bases, there was a span of 14 bases. The germline V gene encodes CDR1 LGHNA and CDR2 YNFKEQ. CDR3 length equals 15 residues. CDR3 loop: CASSQIQGVDSPLHF. The CDR3 nucleotides read TGTGCCAGCAGCCAGATCCAGGGTGTGGATTCACCCCTCCACTTT.

This clone was found once. The genes are TRBV7-2 and TRBJ2-2; 7 bases map to TRBD2. Looked up from germline, CDR1 is SGHTA and CDR2 is FQGNSA. The V segment lost 2 bases and the J segment 7 bases; nucleotides outside the gene matches: 7. This CDR3 has 15 residues. The CDR3 sequence: CASSLSSGLVGELFF. For the CDR3, the DNA is TGTGCCAGCAGCTTATCCTCCGGACTAGTCGGGGAGCTGTTTTTT.

The chain employs TRBV7-9 and TRBJ2-7; D not resolved. Germline V lookup: CDR1 SEHNR, CDR2 FQNEAQ (reference sequence). This CDR3 has 13 amino acids. Between the trimmed V and J ends, which lost 3 bases and 2 bases, there was a span of 8 bases. Here the CDR3 DNA reads TGTGCCAGCAGCTTCGACATACCCTACGAGCAGTACTTC. This encodes CASSFDIPYEQYF.

The V gene is TRBV19, the J gene TRBJ2-5; 8 bases match TRBD1. J gave up 5 bases and V 5 bases, and 4 bases lay outside the gene matches. Germline lookup yields CDR1 LNHDA and CDR2 SQIVND (reference sequence). The CDR3 extends over 13 amino acids. In DNA, the CDR3 is TGTGCCAGTAGTGGACAGGGATGGGAGACCCAGTACTTC. Translating it yields CASSGQGWETQYF. The full variable domain, in which reference TRBV19 and TRBJ2-5 provide the parts outside the CDR3, is DGGITQSPKYLFRKEGQNVTLSCEQNLNHDAMYWYRQDPGQGLRLIYYSQIVNDFQKGDIAEGYSVSREKKESFPLTVTSAQKNPTAFYLCASSGQGWETQYFGPGTRLLVL.

This clone was observed a handful of times. This chain connects TRBV11-2 to TRBJ2-2, with D possibly being TRBD2 (5 bases). This CDR3 region has 15 residues. Trimming stripped 4 bases from V and 1 base from J, with 10 bases between. Germline values: CDR1 SGHAT, CDR2 FQNNGV. In DNA form, the CDR3 reads TGTGCCAGCAGCTCCGGACTCCTGAACACCGGGGAGCTGTTTTTT. Translating gives CASSSGLLNTGELFF.

The gene calls are TRBV6-5 and TRBJ1-5, with 8 bases lining up with TRBD1. Trimming removed 6 bases from V and 4 bases from J; junction bases left unmatched: 8. Germline V gene lookup returns CDR1 MNHEY and CDR2 SVGAGI. This CDR3 region has 15 residues. The CDR3 coding sequence is TGTGCCAGCAGACCCGGACAGGGCACAAATCAGCCCCAGCATTTT. Its translation is CASRPGQGTNQPQHF.

This chain connects TRBV23-1 to TRBJ2-2; D is possibly TRBD1 (6 bases). TRBV23-1 is classed as an ORF, of uncertain function. The V end lost 3 bases, the J end lost 4 bases, and 12 bases lay between the germline ends. The CDR3 is 15 amino acids. CDR3 protein: CASSHVKGGTGELFF. The CDR3 DNA is TGCGCCAGCAGTCACGTTAAAGGGGGCACCGGGGAGCTGTTTTTT.

This sequence joins TRBV19 and TRBJ2-2; D is uncertain. V was trimmed by 3 bases and J by 6 bases, leaving 2 bases between them. The CDR3 totals 11 residues. Germline V gene sequence: CDR1 LNHDA, CDR2 SQIVND (reference sequence). CDR3 nucleotide sequence: TGTGCCAGTAGTATCTCCGGGGAGCTGTTTTTT. This codes for CASSISGELFF.

In its sample, this clone was seen many times. Other DNA sequences within the sample encode an identical CDR3. The chain uses TRBV5-5 and TRBJ1-1; D remains ambiguous. V lost 2 bases, J lost 1 base, and 6 bases lay in between. Germline loops: CDR1 SGHKS, CDR2 YYEKEE (reference sequence). The CDR3 extends over 13 amino acids. CDR3 coding DNA: TGTGCCAGCAGCTTAGCACCGAACACTGAAGCTTTCTTT. Its protein is CASSLAPNTEAFF.

This clone appeared a single time. The chain carries TRBV7-8 and TRBJ2-7, with 7 bases identical to TRBD1. The J segment lost 5 bases and the V segment lost 6 bases, leaving 4 bases of the junction unmatched. From germline, CDR1 is SGHVS and CDR2 FQNEAQ. The CDR3 is 12 residues long. The CDR3 nucleotides read TGTGCCAGCAGTTCACAGGGGAACGAGCAGTACGTC. This translates into CASSSQGNEQYV.

This clone was recorded at least ten times. This sequence joins TRBV6-6 and TRBJ2-7; 14 nucleotides align to TRBD2. This CDR3 is 16 amino acids long. CDR1 and CDR2 (germline): MNHNY, SVGAGI (reference sequence). With V trimmed by 6 bases and J by 5 bases, 9 bases remained unmatched. The CDR3 nucleotides read TGTGCCAGCAGCTACGGGACTAGCGGGAGTGTGAACGAGCAGTACTTC. Amino acids: CASSYGTSGSVNEQYF.

DNA for the CDR3: TGTGCCAGCAGCTTAGGACAGGTGGATCAGCCCCAGCATTTT. This sequence encodes CASSLGQVDQPQHF. The chain carries TRBV7-8 and TRBJ1-5; maybe TRBD1 (6 bases). Trimming removed 1 base from V and 5 bases from J, with 9 bases in between. CDR1 and CDR2 from the germline V gene are SGHVS and FQNEAQ. The CDR3 spans 14 residues.

The chain uses TRBV19 and TRBJ1-4, with TRBD1 matching 8 bases. The CDR3 consists of 17 residues. V shed 5 bases, J shed 7 bases, and the junction held 15 bases outside the gene matches. The germline CDR1 and CDR2 sequences are LNHDA and SQIVND (reference sequence). The chain's CDR3 is CASSRDSQQGAREKLFF. As DNA, the CDR3 is TGTGCCAGTAGTCGGGATAGTCAGCAGGGGGCGCGTGAAAAACTGTTTTTT.

The chain is built from TRBV19 and TRBJ1-5; 7 bases are shared with TRBD1. The CDR3 is 14 amino acids. The J segment lost 3 bases and the V segment lost 7 bases, leaving 6 bases of the junction unmatched. The germline gives CDR1 LNHDA, CDR2 SQIVND (reference sequence). The CDR3 loop reads CASKATGLNQPQHF. CDR3 DNA sequence: TGTGCCAGTAAGGCGACAGGGCTCAATCAGCCCCAGCATTTT.

The genes are TRBV7-8 and TRBJ2-1, with a tentative D call TRBD2 (7 bases). Germline V gene sequence: CDR1 SGHVS, CDR2 FQNEAQ. This CDR3 is 14 amino acids long. Trimming took off 0 bases at V and 8 bases at J, with 11 bases between the two ends. This CDR3 is CASSLAGGPYEQFF. DNA for the CDR3: TGTGCCAGCAGCTTAGCGGGGGGGCCCTATGAGCAGTTCTTC. The entire variable domain, with the rest obtained from reference TRBV7-8 and TRBJ2-1, is as follows: GAGVSQSPRYKVAKRGQDVALRCDPISGHVSLFWYQQALGQGPEFLTYFQNEAQLDKSGLPSDRFFAERPEGSVSTLKIQRTQQEDSAVYLCASSLAGGPYEQFFGPGTRLTVL.

The chain uses TRBV4-1 and TRBJ2-3, with a possible D match to TRBD2 (5 bases). V dropped 1 base and J dropped 2 bases, with 13 bases sitting between them. This CDR3 has 16 residues. CDR1 and CDR2 from the germline V gene are MGHRA and YSYEKL. This chain's CDR3 is CASSQVGRGNTDTQYF. In DNA, the CDR3 is TGCGCCAGCAGCCAAGTTGGTCGGGGAAACACAGATACGCAGTATTTT.